This record covers a single TCR beta chain. Authors' methods: Amplification of reference gene primers provided the estimated nucleated cell counts. The data were produced by immunoSEQ multiplex PCR, yet TCRdb's version contains in-frame clones alone and is incomplete. V and J calls and clone size are copied from that table; D and trimming were computed from the DNA. The sample yields under 130,000 clones, about four fifths seen once. The record originates from a study of blood T cell repertoires in COVID-19. Germline lookup yields CDR1 SEHNR and CDR2 FQNEAQ (reference sequence). The CDR3 contains 14 residues. J lost 7 bases, V lost 4 bases, and 8 bases had no gene match.

Material for sequencing was peripheral blood. This clonotype originated in a human donor in a cohort sampled during active COVID-19. The V and J genes are TRBV7-9 and TRBJ1-2; 8 bases map to TRBD1. The CDR3 reads CASSSSGGASGYTF. DNA for the CDR3: TGTGCCAGCAGCTCATCAGGGGGCGCGAGTGGCTACACCTTC.